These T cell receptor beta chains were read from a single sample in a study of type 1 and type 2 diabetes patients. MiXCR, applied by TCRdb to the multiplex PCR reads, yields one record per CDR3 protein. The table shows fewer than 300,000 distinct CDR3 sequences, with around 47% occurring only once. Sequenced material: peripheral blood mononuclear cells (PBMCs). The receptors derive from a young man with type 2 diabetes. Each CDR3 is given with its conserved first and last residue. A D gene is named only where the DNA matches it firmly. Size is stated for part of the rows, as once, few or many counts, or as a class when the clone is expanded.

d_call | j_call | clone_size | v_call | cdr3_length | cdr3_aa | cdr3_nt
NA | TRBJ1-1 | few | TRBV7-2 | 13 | CASSLRTGDEAFF | TGTGCCAGCAGCTTAAGGACGGGAGATGAAGCTTTCTTT
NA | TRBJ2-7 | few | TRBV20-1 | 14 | CSARPRDKSYEQYF | TGCAGTGCTAGGCCGAGGGACAAGTCCTACGAGCAGTACTTC
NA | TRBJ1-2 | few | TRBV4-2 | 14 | CASSQVGTNYGYTF | TGTGCCAGCAGCCAAGTGGGAACGAACTATGGCTACACCTTC
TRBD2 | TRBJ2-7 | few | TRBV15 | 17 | CATSIRTPSAGGLEQYF | TGTGCCACCAGCATTCGCACCCCCTCAGCGGGGGGGCTCGAGCAGTACTTC
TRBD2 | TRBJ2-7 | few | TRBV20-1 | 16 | CSVTGTSGRVSYEQYF | TGCAGTGTTACCGGGACTAGCGGGAGGGTCTCCTACGAGCAGTACTTC
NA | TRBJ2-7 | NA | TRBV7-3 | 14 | CASSPSGLEYEQYF | TGTGCCAGCAGTCCTTCGGGACTCGAATACGAGCAGTACTTC
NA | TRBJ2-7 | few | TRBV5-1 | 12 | CASKTDSYEQYF | TGCGCCAGTAAGACGGATTCCTACGAGCAGTACTTC
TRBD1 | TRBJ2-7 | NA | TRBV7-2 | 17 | CASSFLAGTGRAYEQYF | TGTGCCAGCAGCTTTCTTGCGGGGACAGGGCGGGCCTACGAGCAGTACTTC
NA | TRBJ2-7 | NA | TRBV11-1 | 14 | CASSSETPASEQYF | TGTGCCAGCAGCTCGGAGACTCCGGCGTCCGAGCAGTACTTC
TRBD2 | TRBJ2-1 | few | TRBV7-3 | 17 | CASSLKAGGWRGNEQFF | TGTGCCAGCAGCTTAAAGGCGGGGGGCTGGAGAGGCAATGAGCAGTTCTTC
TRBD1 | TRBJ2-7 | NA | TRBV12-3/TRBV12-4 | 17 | CASSLKLGQGARVEQYF | TGTGCCAGCAGTTTAAAGTTGGGACAGGGGGCGCGGGTCGAGCAGTACTTC
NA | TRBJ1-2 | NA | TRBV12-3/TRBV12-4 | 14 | CASSLRGSNYGYTF | TGTGCCAGCAGTTTGAGGGGTTCTAACTATGGCTACACCTTC
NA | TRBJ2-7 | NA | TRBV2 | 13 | CASSNHRDYEQYF | TGTGCCAGCAGTAACCACCGGGACTACGAGCAGTACTTC
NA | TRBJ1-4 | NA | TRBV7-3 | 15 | CASSSNTGATGKLFF | TGTGCCAGCAGCTCCAACACCGGGGCCACGGGAAAACTGTTTTTT
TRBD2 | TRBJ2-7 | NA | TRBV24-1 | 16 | CATSGASGRASYEQYF | TGTGCCACCAGTGGGGCTAGCGGGAGGGCCTCCTACGAGCAGTACTTC
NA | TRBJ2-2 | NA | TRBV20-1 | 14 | CSARRQGATGELFF | TGCAGTGCTAGAAGGCAGGGTGCCACCGGGGAGCTGTTTTTT
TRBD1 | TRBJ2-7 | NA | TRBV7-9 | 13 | CASRQTGLIEQYF | TGTGCCAGCAGACAGACAGGGTTAATCGAGCAGTACTTC
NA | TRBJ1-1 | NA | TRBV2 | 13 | CASRLGEEAEAFF | TGTGCCAGCCGCCTTGGGGAAGAGGCTGAAGCTTTCTTT
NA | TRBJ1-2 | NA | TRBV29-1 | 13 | CSVEETQDYGYTF | TGCAGCGTTGAGGAGACACAGGACTATGGCTACACCTTC
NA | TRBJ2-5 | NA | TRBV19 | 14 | CASSIIGNQETQYF | TGTGCCAGTAGTATTATCGGAAACCAAGAGACCCAGTACTTC
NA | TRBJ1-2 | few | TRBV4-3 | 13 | CASSEGVDYGYTF | TGCGCCAGCAGCGAGGGCGTAGACTATGGCTACACCTTC
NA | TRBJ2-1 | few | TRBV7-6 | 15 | CASSRKGGSYNEQFF | TGTGCCAGCAGCCGAAAGGGGGGTTCCTACAATGAGCAGTTCTTC
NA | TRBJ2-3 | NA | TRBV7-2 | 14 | CASSTISSTDTQYF | TGTGCCAGCAGCACTATTTCTAGCACAGATACGCAGTATTTT
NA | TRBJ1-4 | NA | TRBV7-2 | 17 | CASSLAGPTGGNEKLFF | TGTGCCAGCAGCTTAGCGGGGCCGACCGGGGGGAATGAAAAACTGTTTTTT
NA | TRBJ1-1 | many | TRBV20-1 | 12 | CSARTVNTEAFF | TGCAGTGCTAGGACAGTGAACACTGAAGCTTTCTTT
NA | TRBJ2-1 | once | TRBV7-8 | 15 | CASSQLTRRDNEQFF | TGTGCCAGCAGCCAACTGACGAGACGCGACAATGAGCAGTTCTTC
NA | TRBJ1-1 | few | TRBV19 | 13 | CASSPQPNTEAFF | TGTGCCAGTAGCCCCCAGCCGAACACTGAAGCTTTCTTT
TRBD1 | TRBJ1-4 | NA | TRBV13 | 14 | CASSKGQGAEKLFF | TGTGCCAGCAGCAAGGGACAGGGGGCTGAAAAACTGTTTTTT
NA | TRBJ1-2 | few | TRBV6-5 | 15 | CASSYTPPGRYGYTF | TGTGCCAGCAGTTACACACCCCCGGGGCGTTATGGCTACACCTTC
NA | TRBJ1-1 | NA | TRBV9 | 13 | CASSVVLGSEAFF | TGTGCCAGCAGCGTAGTGTTGGGAAGTGAAGCTTTCTTT
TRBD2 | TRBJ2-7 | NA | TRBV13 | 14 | CASSFGTRSYEQYF | TGTGCCAGCAGCTTCGGGACTAGATCCTACGAGCAGTACTTC
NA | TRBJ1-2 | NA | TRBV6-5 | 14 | CASRGQDRFHGYTF | TGTGCCAGCAGGGGACAAGACAGATTCCATGGCTACACCTTC
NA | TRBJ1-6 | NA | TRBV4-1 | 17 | CASSHLGSPGGNSPLHF | TGCGCCAGCAGCCATCTTGGGAGCCCCGGCGGTAATTCACCCCTCCACTTT
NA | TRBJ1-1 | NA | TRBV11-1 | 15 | CASSDWGHPDTEAFF | TGTGCCAGCAGCGACTGGGGACACCCAGACACTGAAGCTTTCTTT
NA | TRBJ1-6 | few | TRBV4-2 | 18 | CASSQDPGESSYNSPLHF | TGTGCCAGCAGCCAAGATCCAGGGGAGAGCTCCTATAATTCACCCCTCCACTTT
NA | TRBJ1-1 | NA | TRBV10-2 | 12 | CASSETPTEAFF | TGCGCCAGCAGTGAGACCCCCACTGAAGCTTTCTTT
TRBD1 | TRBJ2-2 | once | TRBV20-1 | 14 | CSAQDRGRPGELFF | TGCAGTGCCCAGGACAGGGGGCGCCCCGGGGAGCTGTTTTTT
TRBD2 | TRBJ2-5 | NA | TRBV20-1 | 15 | CSVSPRREGRETQYF | TGCAGTGTATCGCCCAGAAGGGAGGGGCGAGAGACCCAGTACTTC
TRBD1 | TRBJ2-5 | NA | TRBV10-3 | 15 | CATGTGGRDQETQYF | TGTGCCACGGGGACAGGGGGCCGTGACCAAGAGACCCAGTACTTC
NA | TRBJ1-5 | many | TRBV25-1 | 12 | CASSDYNQPQHF | TGTGCCAGCAGTGATTACAATCAGCCCCAGCATTTT
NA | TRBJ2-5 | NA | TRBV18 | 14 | CASSLGGPVETQYF | TGTGCCAGCTCCCTGGGGGGGCCCGTAGAGACCCAGTACTTC
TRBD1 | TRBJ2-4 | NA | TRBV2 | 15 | CASKDQGAQLNIQYF | TGTGCCAGCAAAGACCAGGGGGCGCAGCTAAACATTCAGTACTTC
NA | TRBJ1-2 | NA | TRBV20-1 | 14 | CSARDSRADYGYTF | TGCAGTGCTAGAGATTCCAGGGCCGACTATGGCTACACCTTC
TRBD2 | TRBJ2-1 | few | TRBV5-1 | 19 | CASSPLPNVLAGRYNEQFF | TGCGCCAGCAGCCCCCTCCCCAACGTTCTAGCGGGACGATACAATGAGCAGTTCTTC
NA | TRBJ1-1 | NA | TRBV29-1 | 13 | CSVDFRANTEAFF | TGCAGCGTTGATTTTCGGGCTAACACTGAAGCTTTCTTT
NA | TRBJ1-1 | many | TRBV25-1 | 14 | CASSPLLGNTEAFF | TGTGCCAGCAGCCCACTTCTAGGGAACACTGAAGCTTTCTTT
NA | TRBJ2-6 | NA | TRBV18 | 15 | CASSTELTGANVLTF | TGTGCCAGCTCAACAGAGCTTACTGGGGCCAACGTCCTGACTTTC
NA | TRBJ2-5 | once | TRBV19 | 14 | CASSRRQDQETQYF | TGTGCCAGTAGTAGGCGACAGGACCAAGAGACCCAGTACTTC
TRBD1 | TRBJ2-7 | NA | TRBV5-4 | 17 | CASRSLDTGTGSYEQYF | TGTGCCAGCAGGAGCTTAGACACCGGGACAGGGAGTTACGAGCAGTACTTC
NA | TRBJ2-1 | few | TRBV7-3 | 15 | CASSLGWETHNEQFF | TGTGCCAGCAGTTTGGGGTGGGAGACCCACAATGAGCAGTTCTTC
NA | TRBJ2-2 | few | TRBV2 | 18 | CASSEDGDGESNTGELFF | TGTGCCAGCAGTGAAGACGGGGACGGAGAATCGAACACCGGGGAGCTGTTTTTT
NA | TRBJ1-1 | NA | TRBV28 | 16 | CASSSRRPPLNTEAFF | TGTGCCAGCAGTTCCAGACGTCCCCCTCTGAACACTGAAGCTTTCTTT